The clone carrying this T cell receptor (beta chain) was observed many times. Its specificity is not known. The data belong to a study of identical twins. Study-wide findings and caveats: Cord blood beta clonotypes present at high abundance carried fewer insertions; no such pattern appeared in memory repertoires.

Template switching created a universal primer site, and the cDNA included unique molecular identifiers. TCRdb reanalysed the 5' RACE reads using MiXCR and keeps one entry per CDR3 protein. The table shows about 700,000 distinct CDR3 sequences, with 8.5% to 9% occurring only once. This CDR3 comprises 16 residues. V dropped 3 bases and J dropped 5; count of bases not matched to a gene: 10. The germline V gene encodes CDR1 SGHTA and CDR2 FQGNSA. These same records also appear under a second study, on yellow fever vaccine responses in identical twins. From that report: Reportedly, twins' vaccine T cell responses looked partly convergent and partly personalized.

Sample: PBMCs. The chain is built from TRBV7-2 and TRBJ2-5, with 9 positions matching TRBD2. The clonotype was recovered from a woman younger than 35 in good health. CDR3 sequence reads: CASSFASGMRWETQYF. The DNA of the CDR3 is TGTGCCAGCAGCTTTGCTAGCGGGATGAGATGGGAGACCCAGTACTTC.